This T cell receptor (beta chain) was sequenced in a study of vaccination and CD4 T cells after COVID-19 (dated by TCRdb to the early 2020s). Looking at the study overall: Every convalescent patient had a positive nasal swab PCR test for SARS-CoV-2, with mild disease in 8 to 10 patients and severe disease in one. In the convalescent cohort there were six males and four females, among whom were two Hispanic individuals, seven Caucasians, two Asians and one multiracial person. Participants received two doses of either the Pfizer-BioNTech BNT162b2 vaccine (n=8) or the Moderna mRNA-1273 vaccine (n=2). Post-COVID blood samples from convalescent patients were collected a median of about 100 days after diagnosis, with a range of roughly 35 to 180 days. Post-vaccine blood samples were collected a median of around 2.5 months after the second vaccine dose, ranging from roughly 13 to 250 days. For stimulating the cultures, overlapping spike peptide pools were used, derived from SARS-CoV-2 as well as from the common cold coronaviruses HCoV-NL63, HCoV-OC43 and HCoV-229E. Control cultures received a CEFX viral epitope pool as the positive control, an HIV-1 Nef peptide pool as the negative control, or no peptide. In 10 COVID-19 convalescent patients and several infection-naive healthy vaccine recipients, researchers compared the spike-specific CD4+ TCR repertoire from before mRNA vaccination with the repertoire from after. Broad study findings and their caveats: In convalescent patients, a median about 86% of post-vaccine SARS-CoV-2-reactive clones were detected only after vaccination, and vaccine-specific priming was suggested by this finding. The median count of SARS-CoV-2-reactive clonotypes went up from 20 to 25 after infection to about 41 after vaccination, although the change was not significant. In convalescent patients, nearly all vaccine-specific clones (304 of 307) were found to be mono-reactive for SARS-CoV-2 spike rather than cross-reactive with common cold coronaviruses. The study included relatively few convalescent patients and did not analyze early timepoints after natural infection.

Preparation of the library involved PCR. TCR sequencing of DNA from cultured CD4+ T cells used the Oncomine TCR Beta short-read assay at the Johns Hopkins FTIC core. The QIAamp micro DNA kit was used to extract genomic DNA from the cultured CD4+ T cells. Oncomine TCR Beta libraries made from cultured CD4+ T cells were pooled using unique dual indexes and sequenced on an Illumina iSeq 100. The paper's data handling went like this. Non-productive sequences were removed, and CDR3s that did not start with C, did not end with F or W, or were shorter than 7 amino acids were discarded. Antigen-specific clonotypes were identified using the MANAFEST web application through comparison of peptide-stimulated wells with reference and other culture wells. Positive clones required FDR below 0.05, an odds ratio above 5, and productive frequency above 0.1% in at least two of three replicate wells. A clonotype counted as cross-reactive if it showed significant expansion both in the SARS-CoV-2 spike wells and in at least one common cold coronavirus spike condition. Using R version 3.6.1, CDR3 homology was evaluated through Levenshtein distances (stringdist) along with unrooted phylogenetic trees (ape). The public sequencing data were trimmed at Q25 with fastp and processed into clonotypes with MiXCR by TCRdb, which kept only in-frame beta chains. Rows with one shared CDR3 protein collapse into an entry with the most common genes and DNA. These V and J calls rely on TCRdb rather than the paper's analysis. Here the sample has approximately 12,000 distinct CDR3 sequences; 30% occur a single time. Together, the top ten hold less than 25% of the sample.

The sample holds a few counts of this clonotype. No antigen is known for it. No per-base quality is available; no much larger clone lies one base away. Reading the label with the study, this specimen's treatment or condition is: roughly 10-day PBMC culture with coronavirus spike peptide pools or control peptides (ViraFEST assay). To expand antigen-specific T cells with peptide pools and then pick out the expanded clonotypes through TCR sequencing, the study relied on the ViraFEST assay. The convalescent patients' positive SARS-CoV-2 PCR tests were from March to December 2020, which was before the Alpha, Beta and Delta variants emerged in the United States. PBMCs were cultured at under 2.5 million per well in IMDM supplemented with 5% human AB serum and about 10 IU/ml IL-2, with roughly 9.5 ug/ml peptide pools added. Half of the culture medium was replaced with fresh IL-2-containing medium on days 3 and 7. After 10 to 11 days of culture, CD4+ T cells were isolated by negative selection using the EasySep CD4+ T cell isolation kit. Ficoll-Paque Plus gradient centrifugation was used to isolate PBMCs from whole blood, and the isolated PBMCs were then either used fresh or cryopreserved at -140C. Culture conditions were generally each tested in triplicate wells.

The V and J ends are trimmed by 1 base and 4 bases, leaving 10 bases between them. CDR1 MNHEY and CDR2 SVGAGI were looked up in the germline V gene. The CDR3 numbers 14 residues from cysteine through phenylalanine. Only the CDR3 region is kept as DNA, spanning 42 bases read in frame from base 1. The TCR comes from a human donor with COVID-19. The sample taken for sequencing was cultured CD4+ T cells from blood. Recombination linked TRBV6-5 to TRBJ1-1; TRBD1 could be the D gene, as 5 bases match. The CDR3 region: CASSYYQGITEAFF. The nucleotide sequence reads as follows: TGTGCCAGCAGTTACTACCAGGGTATCACTGAAGCTTTCTTT.